This T cell receptor beta chain appears in the sequencing data of a study of blood T cells in healthy people across ages. Study results and caveats: Researchers said unsorted PBMCs prevented a conclusive naive versus antigen-experienced comparison.

A note on this clonotype: What it binds is not known.

This CDR3 region has 14 residues. Next came a second PCR, run for roughly 6 to 11 cycles, which used a sample-barcoded 5' primer along with a J-beta primer mix. TCRdb re-called the 5' RACE reads through MiXCR, storing one row per CDR3 protein. The table has around 750,000 distinct CDR3 sequences, 50% to 65% seen once. The chain carries TRBV21-1 and TRBJ2-7. TRBV21-1 is assigned pseudogene status. The specimen was blood. This TCR was recovered from a man older than 75 in good health. The CDR3 loop reads CASSKAGVSYEQYF. The CDR3 DNA follows: TGTGCCAGCAGCAAAGCGGGGGTCTCCTACGAGCAGTACTTC.